The clone carrying this T cell receptor (beta chain) was recorded only once. Measured with immunoSEQ multiplex PCR; TCRdb has only the in-frame clones, and not every one. The sample shows about 100,000 clones, about 83% of them seen only once. The V segment lost 3 bases and the J segment 6 bases; nucleotides outside the gene matches: 9. This CDR3 spans 16 amino acids. Germline CDR1 LNHDA, CDR2 SQIVND (reference sequence). Patients in the study, people with chemo-refractory metastatic non-small-cell lung cancer, received focal radiation plus ipilimumab CTLA-4 blockade. The data are from a study of radiotherapy plus CTLA-4 blockade in lung cancer.

This TCR derives from a human donor with non-small cell lung cancer who had stable disease on radiotherapy plus ipilimumab. The rearrangement links TRBV19 to TRBJ2-2; 8 bases are a match to TRBD2. This specimen was peripheral blood, taken from a patient treated with radiotherapy plus ipilimumab. For the CDR3, the DNA is TGTGCCAGTAGTATTGCCGGGGGGGCGGGTCCCGGGGAGCTGTTTTTT. It translates to CASSIAGGAGPGELFF.